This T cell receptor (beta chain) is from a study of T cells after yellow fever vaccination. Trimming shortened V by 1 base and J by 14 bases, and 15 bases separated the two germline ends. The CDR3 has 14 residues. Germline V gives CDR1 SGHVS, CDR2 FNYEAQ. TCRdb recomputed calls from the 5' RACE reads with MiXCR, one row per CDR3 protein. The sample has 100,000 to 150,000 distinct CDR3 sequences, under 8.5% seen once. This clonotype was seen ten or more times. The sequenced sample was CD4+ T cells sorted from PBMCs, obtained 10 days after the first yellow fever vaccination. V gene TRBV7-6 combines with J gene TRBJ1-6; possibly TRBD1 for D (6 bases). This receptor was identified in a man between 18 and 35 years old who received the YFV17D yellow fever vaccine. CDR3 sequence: CASSLETGRESLHF. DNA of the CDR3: TGTGCCAGCAGCTTAGAGACAGGCCGGGAGTCCCTCCACTTT.